This T cell receptor (beta chain) derives from a study of blood T cell repertoires in COVID-19. The table came from immunoSEQ multiplex PCR; TCRdb's copy has only in-frame clones and leaves some out. The profile shows around 310,000 clones, roughly nine tenths of them singletons. With 4 bases clipped from V and 5 bases from J, the junction kept 8 bases outside the gene matches. The CDR3 extends over 14 amino acids. Germline assignment: CDR1 SQVTM and CDR2 ANQGSEA. The TCR comes from a woman aged 25 to 45 who had recovered from COVID-19. Sample: PBMCs or T cells enriched from blood (not recorded which). The V and J genes are TRBV29-1 and TRBJ2-3; 8 bases agree with TRBD2. CDR3 in amino acids: CSVVGGVERDTQYF. CDR3 coding DNA: TGCAGCGTTGTCGGGGGGGTAGAAAGAGATACGCAGTATTTT.